These 18 T cell receptor beta chains originate from one sample sequenced in a study of T cell responses to AZD1222 COVID-19 vaccine. TCRdb keeps only in-frame clones here, not all; method: immunoSEQ multiplex PCR. The table shows around 150,000 clones, with approximately 92% occurring only once. The sample consisted of peripheral blood, taken 28 days after the second AZD1222 dose. The receptor set was obtained from an adult who received the AZD1222 COVID-19 vaccine.

This chain joins TRBV4-2 and TRBJ1-5; possible D gene TRBD1, 5 bases. There are 16 residues in the CDR3. Germline values: CDR1 LGHNA, CDR2 YNFKEQ. The V and J ends lost 0 bases and 0 bases respectively, with 9 bases between them. The CDR3 sequence is CASSQDRDYSNQPQHF. The CDR3 region has the DNA TGTGCCAGCAGCCAAGACAGGGATTATAGCAATCAGCCCCAGCATTTT.

J is TRBJ1-2 and V is TRBV30; no definite D call. CDR1 is GTSNPN and CDR2 is SVGIG in the germline V gene (reference sequence). Trimming pared 5 bases from V and 4 bases from J, leaving 14 bases between. The CDR3 extends over 13 amino acids. The CDR3 sequence is CAWAAGEGYGYTF. The CDR3, as DNA: TGTGCCTGGGCGGCCGGGGAGGGCTATGGCTACACCTTC.

The rearrangement uses TRBV11-3 and TRBJ2-1; TRBD2 is a possible D gene (6 bases). Trimming removed 5 bases at V and 5 bases at J, with 19 bases between. The CDR3 totals 16 residues. Germline CDR1 is SGHNT and CDR2 is YENEEA. The CDR3 DNA is TGTGCCAGCAGCCCCCGAGCGGGCCTTCGCCACAATGAGCAGTTCTTC. The encoded protein is CASSPRAGLRHNEQFF. The variable domain in full, with the rest retrieved from reference TRBV11-3 and TRBJ2-1, is EAGVVQSPRYKIIEKKQPVAFWCNPISGHNTLYWYLQNLGQGPELLIRYENEEAVDDSQLPKDRFSAERLKGVDSTLKIQPAELGDSAVYLCASSPRAGLRHNEQFFGPGTRLTVL.

The chain couples TRBV4-3 to TRBJ2-4, with TRBD1 matching 7 bases. This CDR3 is built from 14 residues. The germline gives CDR1 LGHNA, CDR2 YSLEER. V shed 1 base and J 7 bases; nucleotides not matched to a gene: 4. The chain's CDR3 is CASSQGQGRNIQYF. As DNA, the CDR3 is TGCGCCAGCAGCCAAGGACAGGGAAGGAACATTCAGTACTTC.

The chain combines TRBV19 with TRBJ1-2; 9 bases agree with TRBD1. Trimming removed 7 bases from V and 12 bases from J; junction bases left unmatched: 9. This CDR3 region has 12 residues. Germline V gene data show CDR1 as LNHDA and CDR2 as SQIVND (reference sequence). CDR3: CASKRTGVQHTF. The CDR3 DNA follows: TGTGCCAGTAAAAGGACAGGGGTTCAACACACCTTC. Based on the CDR3 plus reference TRBV19 and TRBJ1-2, the full variable domain is DGGITQSPKYLFRKEGQNVTLSCEQNLNHDAMYWYRQDPGQGLRLIYYSQIVNDFQKGDIAEGYSVSREKKESFPLTVTSAQKNPTAFYLCASKRTGVQHTFGSGTRLTVV.

The DNA for the CDR3 is TGTGCCAGCAGCTCACCTACAGGGGGCAACTATGGCTACACCTTC. It translates to CASSSPTGGNYGYTF. This chain joins TRBV7-9 and TRBJ1-2, with 9 bases aligning to TRBD1. With V trimmed by 4 bases and J by 2 bases, 5 bases remained unmatched. The germline V gene encodes CDR1 SEHNR and CDR2 FQNEAQ (reference sequence). This CDR3 has 15 amino acids.

The genes are TRBV2 and TRBJ2-7; 9 positions match TRBD1. The V segment lost 4 bases and the J segment 2 bases; nucleotides outside the gene matches: 3. Germline CDR1 is SNHLY and CDR2 is FYNNEI. The CDR3 runs to 14 residues. Here the CDR3 reads CASSANRGPYEQYF. The CDR3 DNA reads TGTGCCAGCAGTGCTAACAGGGGGCCCTACGAGCAGTACTTC.

V and J are TRBV7-9 and TRBJ1-2; 7 bases agree with TRBD1. Germline loops: CDR1 SEHNR, CDR2 FQNEAQ (reference sequence). The CDR3 consists of 15 residues. V lost 5 bases and J lost 8; bases outside the gene matches: 14. The CDR3 coding sequence is TGTGCCAGCAGCCTCGGGACAGAAATTGTGGGAGGCTACACCTTC. Encoded protein: CASSLGTEIVGGYTF.

The J gene is TRBJ1-2, the V gene TRBV28; D not resolved. Trimming took 3 bases from V and 7 from J, leaving 9 bases between them. Germline V gene data show CDR1 as MDHEN and CDR2 as SYDVKM. The CDR3 spans 12 residues. CDR3 sequence reads: CASSFGVVGYTF. The DNA of the CDR3 is TGTGCCAGCAGTTTCGGGGTAGTTGGCTACACCTTC.

V is TRBV7-8 and J is TRBJ1-1; D is perhaps TRBD1 (6 bases). CDR1 SGHVS and CDR2 FQNEAQ come from the germline V gene. This CDR3 is 13 amino acids long. Trimming removed 4 bases from V and 5 bases from J, with 11 bases in between. The CDR3 protein is CASSSGVWTEAFF. The CDR3 DNA follows: TGTGCCAGCAGCTCAGGGGTATGGACTGAAGCTTTCTTT.

Written as DNA, the CDR3 is TGTGCCAGCAGCCCCAACCACGGGGCGGATACGCAGTATTTT. As protein: CASSPNHGADTQYF. The chain is built from TRBV7-3 and TRBJ2-3; D tentatively fits TRBD1 or TRBD2 (5 bases each). CDR1 is SGHTA, CDR2 FQGTGA, per germline. There are 14 residues in the CDR3. Trimming removed 5 bases from V and 6 bases from J, with 15 bases in between. The full variable domain, its missing parts supplied by reference TRBV7-3 and TRBJ2-3, is GAGVSQTPSNKVTEKGKYVELRCDPISGHTALYWYRQSLGQGPEFLIYFQGTGAADDSGLPNDRFFAVRPEGSVSTLKIQRTERGDSAVYLCASSPNHGADTQYFGPGTRLTVL.

The chain employs TRBV29-1 and TRBJ1-2; 8 bases map to TRBD1. The CDR3 totals 16 residues. Germline CDR1 SQVTM, CDR2 ANQGSEA. V dropped 5 bases and J dropped 4; count of bases not matched to a gene: 15. The CDR3 nucleotides read TGCAGCGTTCCCGAGACAGGGGTGGGTATGGGCTATGGCTACACCTTC. Translated: CSVPETGVGMGYGYTF.

This chain connects TRBV6-2 or TRBV6-3 to TRBJ2-6, with D unresolved. CDR3 length equals 15 residues. Germline CDR1 reads MNHEY; CDR2 reads SVGEGT. Trimming removed 2 bases at V and 0 bases at J, with 5 bases between. The CDR3 DNA sequence: TGTGCCAGCAGTTACGTAAGCTCTGGGGCCAACGTCCTGACTTTC. This sequence encodes CASSYVSSGANVLTF.

This clone rates as medium-sized (0.01 to 0.1%). The rearrangement links TRBV6-5 to TRBJ1-2; 7 bases are shared with TRBD1. Germline V CDR1 and CDR2: MNHEY, SVGAGI. With V trimmed by 4 bases and J by 8 bases, 4 bases remained unmatched. The CDR3 is made up of 12 amino acids. CDR3 residues: CASSSGGDGYTF. Written as DNA, the CDR3 is TGTGCCAGCAGTTCAGGGGGAGACGGCTACACCTTC.

J is TRBJ1-1 and V is TRBV3-1 (or the pseudogene TRBV3-2); 7 nucleotides match TRBD1. Trimming took 5 bases from V and 4 from J; bases not matched to a gene: 7. The germline gives CDR1 LGHDT, CDR2 YNNKEL (reference sequence). The CDR3 spans 14 residues. CDR3 nucleotides: TGTGCCAGCAGCACAACAGGGGCGCGCACTGAAGCTTTCTTT. Encoded protein: CASSTTGARTEAFF.

The chain couples TRBV28 to TRBJ2-1, with 8 bases that match TRBD2. Germline values: CDR1 MDHEN, CDR2 SYDVKM. The CDR3 covers 15 residues. V lost 6 bases to trimming and J lost 7 bases; unmatched junction nucleotides: 11. CDR3 sequence: CASSSPGGDLNEQFF. CDR3 in DNA: TGTGCCAGCAGCTCCCCCGGGGGGGATTTGAATGAGCAGTTCTTC.

The V gene is TRBV2, the J gene TRBJ2-7, with D perhaps TRBD1 or TRBD2 (5 bases each). V lost 1 base and J lost 3, with 10 bases in between. From germline, CDR1 is SNHLY and CDR2 FYNNEI. The length of the CDR3 is 14 residues. This CDR3 is CASSEGQRGYEQYF. CDR3 sequence (DNA): TGTGCCAGCAGTGAAGGACAGAGGGGCTACGAGCAGTACTTC.

This clone has only a few counts. The chain employs TRBV4-1 and TRBJ1-1; D might be TRBD1 (5 bases). With 4 bases removed from V and 2 bases from J, the gap between germline ends came to 17 bases. Germline V gene data show CDR1 as MGHRA and CDR2 as YSYEKL. This CDR3 contains 16 residues. The CDR3 DNA reads as TGCGCCAGCAGCCGGGGGTCGGGCAGGACTAACACTGAAGCTTTCTTT. It translates to CASSRGSGRTNTEAFF.